The rows below give T cell receptor beta chains drawn from one sample of a study of blood T cell repertoires in COVID-19. Generated by immunoSEQ multiplex PCR, the TCRdb table keeps only in-frame clones and is missing some. The sample includes roughly 250,000 clones, about nine tenths of them seen just once. The specimen sequenced was PBMCs or T cells enriched from blood (not recorded which). These receptors all stem from a woman between 18 and 29 years old who had recovered from COVID-19. The conserved cysteine and the conserved F or W are not part of the CDR3 here. Expanded clones are given a class, and other clones once, few, many or no size at all.

v_call,j_call,clone_size,cdr3_aa
TRBV3-1/TRBV3-2,TRBJ1-2,.,ASSQDRGGYT
TRBV5-6,TRBJ1-3,.,ASSSPHTGSGNTIY
TRBV2,TRBJ2-5,.,AGQTASQETQY
TRBV7-9,TRBJ1-1,.,ASSLSGGNTEAF
TRBV11-1,TRBJ1-3,.,ASSLDNSGNTIY
TRBV20-1,TRBJ1-4,.,SASPGELGNEKLF
TRBV6-1,TRBJ2-1,many,ASSELAGGYNEQF
TRBV18,TRBJ1-6,few,ASSPHDSSPLH
TRBV5-4,TRBJ2-7,.,ASSPNQRERDYEQY
TRBV5-1,TRBJ2-3,.,ASSFGTSGDTQY
TRBV7-7,TRBJ2-1,.,ASSPSGGLGDEQF
TRBV28,TRBJ1-2,.,ASSFGTGRSYT
TRBV5-5,TRBJ2-7,.,ASSLGQGPYEQY
TRBV28,TRBJ1-5,.,ASGRGRRFYSNQPQH
TRBV24-1,TRBJ2-3,.,ATSDRDRYTDTQY
TRBV19,TRBJ2-3,.,ASSERLAGGLTDTQY
TRBV19,TRBJ1-2,.,ASKMDSPNYGYT